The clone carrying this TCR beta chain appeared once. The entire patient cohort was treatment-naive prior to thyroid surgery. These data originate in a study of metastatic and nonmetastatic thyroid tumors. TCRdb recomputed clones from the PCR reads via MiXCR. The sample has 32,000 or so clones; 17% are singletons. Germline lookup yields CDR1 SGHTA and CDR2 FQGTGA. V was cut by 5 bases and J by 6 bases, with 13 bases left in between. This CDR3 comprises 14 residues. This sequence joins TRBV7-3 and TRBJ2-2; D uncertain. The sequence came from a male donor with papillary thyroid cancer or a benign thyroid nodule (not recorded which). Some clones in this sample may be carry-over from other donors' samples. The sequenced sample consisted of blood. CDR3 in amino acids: CASSLNAAPGELFF. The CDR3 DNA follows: TGTGCCAGCAGCCTTAACGCGGCCCCCGGGGAGCTGTTTTTT. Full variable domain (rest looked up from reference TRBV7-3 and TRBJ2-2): GAGVSQTPSNKVTEKGKYVELRCDPISGHTALYWYRQSLGQGPEFLIYFQGTGAADDSGLPNDRFFAVRPEGSVSTLKIQRTERGDSAVYLCASSLNAAPGELFFGEGSRLTVL.